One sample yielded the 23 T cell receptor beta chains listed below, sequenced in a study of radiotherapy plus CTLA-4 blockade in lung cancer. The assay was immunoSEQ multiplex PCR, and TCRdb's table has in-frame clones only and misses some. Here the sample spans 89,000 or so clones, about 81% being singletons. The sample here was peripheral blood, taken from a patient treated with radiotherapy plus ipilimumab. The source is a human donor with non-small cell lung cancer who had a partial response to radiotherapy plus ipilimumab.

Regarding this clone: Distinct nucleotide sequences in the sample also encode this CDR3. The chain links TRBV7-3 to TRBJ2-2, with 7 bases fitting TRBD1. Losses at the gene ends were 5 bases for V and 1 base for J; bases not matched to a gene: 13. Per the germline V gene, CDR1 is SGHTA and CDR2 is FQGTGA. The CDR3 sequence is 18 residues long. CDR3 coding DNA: TGTGCCAGCAGCCCCGCGATAAAGGGGGCGGGGAACACCGGGGAGCTGTTTTTT. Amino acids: CASSPAIKGAGNTGELFF. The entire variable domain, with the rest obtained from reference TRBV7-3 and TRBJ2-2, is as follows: GAGVSQTPSNKVTEKGKYVELRCDPISGHTALYWYRQSLGQGPEFLIYFQGTGAADDSGLPNDRFFAVRPEGSVSTLKIQRTERGDSAVYLCASSPAIKGAGNTGELFFGEGSRLTVL.

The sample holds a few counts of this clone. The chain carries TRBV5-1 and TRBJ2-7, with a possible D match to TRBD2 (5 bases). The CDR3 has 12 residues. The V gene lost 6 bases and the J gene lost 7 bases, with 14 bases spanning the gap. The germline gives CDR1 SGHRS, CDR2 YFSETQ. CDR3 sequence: CASKETGGEQYF. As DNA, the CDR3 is TGCGCCAGCAAAGAAACCGGAGGTGAGCAGTACTTC.

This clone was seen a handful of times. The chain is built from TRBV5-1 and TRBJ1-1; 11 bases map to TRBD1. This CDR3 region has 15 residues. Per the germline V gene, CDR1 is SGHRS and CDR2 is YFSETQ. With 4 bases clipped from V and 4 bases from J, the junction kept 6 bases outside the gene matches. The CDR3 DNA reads TGCGCCAGCAGCAGGGGACAGGGGGGAGTCACTGAAGCTTTCTTT. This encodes CASSRGQGGVTEAFF.

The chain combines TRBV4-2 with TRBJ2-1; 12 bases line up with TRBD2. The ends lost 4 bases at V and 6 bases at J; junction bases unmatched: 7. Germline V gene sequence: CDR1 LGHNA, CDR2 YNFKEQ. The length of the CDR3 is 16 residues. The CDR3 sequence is CASSPAPLAGGNEQFF. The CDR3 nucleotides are TGTGCCAGCAGCCCCGCCCCACTAGCGGGAGGCAATGAGCAGTTCTTC.

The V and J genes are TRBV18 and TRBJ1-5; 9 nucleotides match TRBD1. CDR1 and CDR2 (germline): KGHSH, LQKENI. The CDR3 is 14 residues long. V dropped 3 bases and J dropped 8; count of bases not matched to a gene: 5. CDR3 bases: TGTGCCAGCTCACCTTGGGACAGGGTGGAGCCCCAGCATTTT. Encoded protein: CASSPWDRVEPQHF.

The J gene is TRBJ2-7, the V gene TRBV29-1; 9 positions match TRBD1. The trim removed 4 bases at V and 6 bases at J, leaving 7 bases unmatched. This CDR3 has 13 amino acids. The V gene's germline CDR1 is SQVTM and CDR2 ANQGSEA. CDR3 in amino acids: CSVARDRVAEQYF. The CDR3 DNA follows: TGCAGCGTTGCTCGGGACAGGGTAGCCGAGCAGTACTTC.

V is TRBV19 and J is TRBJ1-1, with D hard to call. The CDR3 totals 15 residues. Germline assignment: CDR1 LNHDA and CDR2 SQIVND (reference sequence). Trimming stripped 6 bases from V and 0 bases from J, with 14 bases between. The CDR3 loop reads CASRESGGLNTEAFF. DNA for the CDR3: TGTGCCAGTAGAGAAAGTGGAGGGCTGAACACTGAAGCTTTCTTT. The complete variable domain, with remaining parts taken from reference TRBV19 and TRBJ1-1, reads DGGITQSPKYLFRKEGQNVTLSCEQNLNHDAMYWYRQDPGQGLRLIYYSQIVNDFQKGDIAEGYSVSREKKESFPLTVTSAQKNPTAFYLCASRESGGLNTEAFFGQGTRLTVV.

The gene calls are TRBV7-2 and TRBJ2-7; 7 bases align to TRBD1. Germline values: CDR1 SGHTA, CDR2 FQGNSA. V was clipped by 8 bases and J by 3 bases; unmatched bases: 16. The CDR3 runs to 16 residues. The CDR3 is CASAFFGWDSYYEQYF. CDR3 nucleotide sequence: TGTGCCAGCGCCTTCTTTGGTTGGGACAGCTACTACGAGCAGTACTTC.

CDR3 loop: CASSETLGDNEQFF. The CDR3 DNA reads TGTGCCAGCAGTGAAACACTCGGAGACAATGAGCAGTTCTTC. The V gene is TRBV6-1, the J gene TRBJ2-1, with no clear D. CDR3 length: 14 amino acids. Deletions cut 2 bases from V and 5 bases from J, with 10 bases between. Germline assignment: CDR1 MNHNS and CDR2 SASEGT.

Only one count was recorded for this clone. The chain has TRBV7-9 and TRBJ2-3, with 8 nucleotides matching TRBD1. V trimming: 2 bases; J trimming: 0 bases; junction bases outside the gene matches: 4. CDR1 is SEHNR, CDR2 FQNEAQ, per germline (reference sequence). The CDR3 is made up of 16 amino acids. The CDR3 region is CASSLSGQGSTDTQYF. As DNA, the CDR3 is TGTGCCAGCAGCTTATCCGGACAGGGCAGCACAGATACGCAGTATTTT.

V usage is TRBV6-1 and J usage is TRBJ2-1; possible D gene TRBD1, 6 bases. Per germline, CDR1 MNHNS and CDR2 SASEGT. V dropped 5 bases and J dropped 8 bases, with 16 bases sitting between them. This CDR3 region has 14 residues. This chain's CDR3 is CASSQGSGRDEQFF. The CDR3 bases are TGTGCCAGCAGTCAGGGGTCAGGGCGTGATGAGCAGTTCTTC.

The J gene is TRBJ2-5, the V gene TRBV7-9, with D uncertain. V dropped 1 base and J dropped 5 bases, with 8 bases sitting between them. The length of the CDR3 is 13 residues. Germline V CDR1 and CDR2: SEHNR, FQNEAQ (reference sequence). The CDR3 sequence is CASSLVERETQYF. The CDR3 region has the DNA TGTGCCAGCAGCTTAGTTGAGAGGGAGACCCAGTACTTC.

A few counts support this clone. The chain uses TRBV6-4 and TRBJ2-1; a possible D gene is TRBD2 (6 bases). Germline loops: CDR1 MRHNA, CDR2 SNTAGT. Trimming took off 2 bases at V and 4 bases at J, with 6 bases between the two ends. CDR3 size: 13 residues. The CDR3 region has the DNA TGTGCCAGCAGTGACCGGGGGTACAATGAGCAGTTCTTC. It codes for CASSDRGYNEQFF.

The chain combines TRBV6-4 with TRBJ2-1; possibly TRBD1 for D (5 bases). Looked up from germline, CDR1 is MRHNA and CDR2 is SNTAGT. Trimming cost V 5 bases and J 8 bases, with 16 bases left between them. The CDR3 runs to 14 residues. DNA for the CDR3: TGTGCCAGCAGTCCCAGTGAGTGGGGCGATGAGCAGTTCTTC. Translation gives CASSPSEWGDEQFF.

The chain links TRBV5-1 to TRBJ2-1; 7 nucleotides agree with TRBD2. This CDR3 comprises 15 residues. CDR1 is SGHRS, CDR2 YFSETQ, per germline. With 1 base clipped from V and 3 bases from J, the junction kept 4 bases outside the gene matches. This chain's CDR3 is CASSLSSGDYNEQFF. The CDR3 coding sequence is TGCGCCAGCAGCTTGTCTAGCGGCGACTACAATGAGCAGTTCTTC.

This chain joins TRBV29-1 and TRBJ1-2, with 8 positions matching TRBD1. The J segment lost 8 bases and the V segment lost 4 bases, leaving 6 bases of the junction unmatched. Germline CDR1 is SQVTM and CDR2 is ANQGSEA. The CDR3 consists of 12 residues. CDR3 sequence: CSVAGQGQGYTF. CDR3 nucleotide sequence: TGCAGCGTTGCTGGACAGGGACAAGGCTACACCTTC.

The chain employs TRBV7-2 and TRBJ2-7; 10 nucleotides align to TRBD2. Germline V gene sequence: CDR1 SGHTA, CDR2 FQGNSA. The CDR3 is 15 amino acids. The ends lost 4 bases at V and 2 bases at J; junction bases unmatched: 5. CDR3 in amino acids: CASSSPAGGPYEQYF. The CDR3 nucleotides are TGTGCCAGCAGCTCCCCAGCGGGAGGGCCCTACGAGCAGTACTTC.

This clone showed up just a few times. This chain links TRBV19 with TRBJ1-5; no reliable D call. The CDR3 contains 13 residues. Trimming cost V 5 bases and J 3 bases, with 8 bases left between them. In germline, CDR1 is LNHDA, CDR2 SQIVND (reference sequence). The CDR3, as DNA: TGTGCCAGTAGTGGGCAGTTCAATCAGCCCCAGCATTTT. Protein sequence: CASSGQFNQPQHF.

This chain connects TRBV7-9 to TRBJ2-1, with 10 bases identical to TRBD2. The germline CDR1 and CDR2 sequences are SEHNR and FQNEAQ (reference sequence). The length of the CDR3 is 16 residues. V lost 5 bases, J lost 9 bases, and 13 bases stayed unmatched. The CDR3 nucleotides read TGTGCCAGCAGCCGCGGGACTAGCGTCTGGGAGGCTGAGCAGTTCTTC. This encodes CASSRGTSVWEAEQFF.

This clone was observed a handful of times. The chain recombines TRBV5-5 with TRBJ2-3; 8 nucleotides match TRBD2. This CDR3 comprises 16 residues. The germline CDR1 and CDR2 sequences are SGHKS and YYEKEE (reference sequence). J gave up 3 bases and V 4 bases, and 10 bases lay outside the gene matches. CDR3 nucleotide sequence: TGTGCCAGCAGCCAAGATTGGTCTAGCGGGACAGATACGCAGTATTTT. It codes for CASSQDWSSGTDTQYF. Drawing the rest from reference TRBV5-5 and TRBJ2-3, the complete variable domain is DAGVTQSPTHLIKTRGQQVTLRCSPISGHKSVSWYQQVLGQGPQFIFQYYEKEERGRGNFPDRFSARQFPNYSSELNVNALLLGDSALYLCASSQDWSSGTDTQYFGPGTRLTVL.

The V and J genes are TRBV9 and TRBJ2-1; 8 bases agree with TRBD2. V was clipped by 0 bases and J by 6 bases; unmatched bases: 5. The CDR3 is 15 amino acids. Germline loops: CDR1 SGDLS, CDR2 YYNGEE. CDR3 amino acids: CASSVGAGEVNEQFF. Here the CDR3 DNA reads TGTGCCAGCAGCGTAGGAGCGGGAGAGGTCAATGAGCAGTTCTTC. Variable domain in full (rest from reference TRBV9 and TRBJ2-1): DSGVTQTPKHLITATGQRVTLRCSPRSGDLSVYWYQQSLDQGLQFLIQYYNGEERAKGNILERFSAQQFPDLHSELNLSSLELGDSALYFCASSVGAGEVNEQFFGPGTRLTVL.

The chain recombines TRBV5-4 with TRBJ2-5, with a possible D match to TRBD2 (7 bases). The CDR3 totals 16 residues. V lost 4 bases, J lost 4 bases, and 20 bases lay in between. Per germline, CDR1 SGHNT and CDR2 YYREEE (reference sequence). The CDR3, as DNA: TGTGCCAGCAGCCGAGGGGGGGGTGGGGGAGGAGAGACCCAGTACTTC. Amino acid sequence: CASSRGGGGGGETQYF.

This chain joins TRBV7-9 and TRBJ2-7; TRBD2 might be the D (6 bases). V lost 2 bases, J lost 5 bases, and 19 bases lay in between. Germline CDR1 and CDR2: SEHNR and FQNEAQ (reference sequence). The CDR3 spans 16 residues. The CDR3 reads CASSLRSGLNPDEQYF. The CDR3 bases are TGTGCCAGCAGCTTACGATCGGGACTCAACCCGGACGAGCAGTACTTC.